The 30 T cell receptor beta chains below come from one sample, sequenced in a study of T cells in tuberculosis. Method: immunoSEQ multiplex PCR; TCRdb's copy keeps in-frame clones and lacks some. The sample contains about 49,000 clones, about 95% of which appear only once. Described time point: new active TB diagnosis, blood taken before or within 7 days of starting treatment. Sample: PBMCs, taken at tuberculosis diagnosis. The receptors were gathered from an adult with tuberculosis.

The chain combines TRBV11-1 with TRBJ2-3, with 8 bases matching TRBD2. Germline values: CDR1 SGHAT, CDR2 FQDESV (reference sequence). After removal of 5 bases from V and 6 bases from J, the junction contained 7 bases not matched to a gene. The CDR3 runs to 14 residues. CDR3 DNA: TGTGCCAGCAGCCCAGGGACTAGGCGGGATACGCAGTATTTT. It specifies CASSPGTRRDTQYF.

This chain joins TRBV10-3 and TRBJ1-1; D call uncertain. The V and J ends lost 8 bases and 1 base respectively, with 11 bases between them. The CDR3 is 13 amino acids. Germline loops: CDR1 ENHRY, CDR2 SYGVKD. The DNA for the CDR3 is TGTGCCATCCGAAAAGAGGCGAACACTGAAGCTTTCTTT. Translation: CAIRKEANTEAFF.

CDR3: CASSPGQGSSPGNTIYF. The CDR3 DNA reads TGTGCCAGCAGCCCGGGACAGGGATCTTCTCCTGGAAACACCATATATTTT. V is TRBV9 and J is TRBJ1-3, with 9 bases matching TRBD1. From germline, CDR1 is SGDLS and CDR2 YYNGEE. This CDR3 comprises 17 residues. Unmatched junction bases numbered 10, after V lost 4 bases and J lost 2 bases.

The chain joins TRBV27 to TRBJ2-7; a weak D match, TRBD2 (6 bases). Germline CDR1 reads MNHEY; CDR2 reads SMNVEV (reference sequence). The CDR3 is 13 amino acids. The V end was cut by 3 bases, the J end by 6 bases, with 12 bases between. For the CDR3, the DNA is TGTGCCAGCAGTTTCGCGGGAAATGGCGAGCAGTACTTC. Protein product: CASSFAGNGEQYF.

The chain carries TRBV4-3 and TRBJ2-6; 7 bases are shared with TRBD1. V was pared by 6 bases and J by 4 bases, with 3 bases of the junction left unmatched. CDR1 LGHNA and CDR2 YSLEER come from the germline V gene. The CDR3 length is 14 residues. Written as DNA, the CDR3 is TGCGCCAGCAGAGACAGGGCCGGGGCCAACGTCCTGACTTTC. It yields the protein CASRDRAGANVLTF.

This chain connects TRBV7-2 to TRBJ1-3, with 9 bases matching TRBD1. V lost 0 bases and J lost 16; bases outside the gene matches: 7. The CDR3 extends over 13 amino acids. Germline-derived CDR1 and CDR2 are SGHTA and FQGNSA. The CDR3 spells CASSLATGQGFYF. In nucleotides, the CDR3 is TGTGCCAGCAGCTTAGCTACGGGACAGGGTTTTTATTTT.

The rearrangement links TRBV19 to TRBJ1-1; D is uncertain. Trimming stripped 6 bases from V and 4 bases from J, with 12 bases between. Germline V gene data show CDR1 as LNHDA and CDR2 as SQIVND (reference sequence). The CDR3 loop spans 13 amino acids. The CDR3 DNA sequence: TGTGCCAGTAGGGATCGAGGGAGCACTGAAGCTTTCTTT. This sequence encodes CASRDRGSTEAFF.

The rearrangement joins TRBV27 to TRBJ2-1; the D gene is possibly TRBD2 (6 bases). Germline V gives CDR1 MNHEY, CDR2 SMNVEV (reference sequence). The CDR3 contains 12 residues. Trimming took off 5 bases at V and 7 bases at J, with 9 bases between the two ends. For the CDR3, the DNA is TGTGCCAGCAGTGGGCTAGCGAATGAGCAGTTCTTC. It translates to CASSGLANEQFF.

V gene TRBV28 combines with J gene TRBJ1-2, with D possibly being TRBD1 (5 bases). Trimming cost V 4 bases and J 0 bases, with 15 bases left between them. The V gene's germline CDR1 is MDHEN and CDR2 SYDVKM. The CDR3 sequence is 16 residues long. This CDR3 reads CASSSLLGTPNYGYTF. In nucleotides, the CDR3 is TGTGCCAGCAGTTCGCTGCTAGGGACTCCTAACTATGGCTACACCTTC.

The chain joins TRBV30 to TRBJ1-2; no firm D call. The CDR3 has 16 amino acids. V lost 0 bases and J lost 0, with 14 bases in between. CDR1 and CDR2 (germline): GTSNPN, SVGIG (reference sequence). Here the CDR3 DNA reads TGTGCCTGGAGTGTTAAGACCGCGACAACTAACTATGGCTACACCTTC. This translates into CAWSVKTATTNYGYTF.

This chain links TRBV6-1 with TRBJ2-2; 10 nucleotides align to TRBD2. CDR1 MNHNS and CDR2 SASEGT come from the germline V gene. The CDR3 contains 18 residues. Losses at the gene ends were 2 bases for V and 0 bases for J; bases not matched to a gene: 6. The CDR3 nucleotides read TGTGCCAGCAGTGAATCCGGACTAGCGGCCGCGAACACCGGGGAGCTGTTTTTT. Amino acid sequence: CASSESGLAAANTGELFF.

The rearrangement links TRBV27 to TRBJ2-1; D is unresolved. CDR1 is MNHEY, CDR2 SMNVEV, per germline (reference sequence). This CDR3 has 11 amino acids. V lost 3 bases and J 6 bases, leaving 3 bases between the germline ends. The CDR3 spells CASSFLNEQFF. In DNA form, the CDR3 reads TGTGCCAGCAGTTTCCTCAATGAGCAGTTCTTC.

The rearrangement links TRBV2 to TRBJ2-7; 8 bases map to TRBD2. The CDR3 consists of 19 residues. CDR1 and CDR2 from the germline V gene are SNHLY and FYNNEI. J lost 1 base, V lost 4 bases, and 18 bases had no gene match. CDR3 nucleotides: TGTGCCAGCAGTGCCCGGACTAGCCCAGCCCCGACGGAATCCTACGAGCAGTACTTC. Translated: CASSARTSPAPTESYEQYF.

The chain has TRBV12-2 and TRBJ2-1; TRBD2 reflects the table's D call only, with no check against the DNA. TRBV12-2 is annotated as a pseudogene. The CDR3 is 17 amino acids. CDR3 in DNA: TGTGCAAGTCGCTCCCGACTAGCGACCCGCTCCTACAATGAGCAGTTCTTC. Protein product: CASRSRLATRSYNEQFF.

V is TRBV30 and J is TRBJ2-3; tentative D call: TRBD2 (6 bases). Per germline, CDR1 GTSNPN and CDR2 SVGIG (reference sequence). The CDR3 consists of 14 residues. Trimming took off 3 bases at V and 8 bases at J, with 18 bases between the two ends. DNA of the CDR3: TGTGCCTGGAGCCCGCGGGGACGTGGCCGTACGCAGTATTTT. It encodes CAWSPRGRGRTQYF. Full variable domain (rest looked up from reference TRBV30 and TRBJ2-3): SQTIHQWPATLVQPVGSPLSLECTVEGTSNPNLYWYRQAAGRGLQLLFYSVGIGQISSEVPQNLSASRPQDRQFILSSKKLLLSDSGFYLCAWSPRGRGRTQYFGPGTRLTVL.

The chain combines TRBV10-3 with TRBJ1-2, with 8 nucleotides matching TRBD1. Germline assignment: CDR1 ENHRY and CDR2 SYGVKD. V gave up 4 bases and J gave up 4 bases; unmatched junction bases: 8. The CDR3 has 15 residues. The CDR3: CAISVRQGSIYGYTF. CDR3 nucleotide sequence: TGTGCCATCAGTGTTCGACAGGGGTCTATCTATGGCTACACCTTC.

CDR3 sequence (DNA): TGTGCCAGCTCTCGACCCTCCCTGGGAGATGAGCAGTTCTTC. Its translation: CASSRPSLGDEQFF. The chain links TRBV18 to TRBJ2-1; D perhaps matches TRBD2 (5 bases). From germline, CDR1 is KGHSH and CDR2 LQKENI. There are 14 residues in the CDR3. V was trimmed by 6 bases and J by 8 bases, leaving 17 bases between them.

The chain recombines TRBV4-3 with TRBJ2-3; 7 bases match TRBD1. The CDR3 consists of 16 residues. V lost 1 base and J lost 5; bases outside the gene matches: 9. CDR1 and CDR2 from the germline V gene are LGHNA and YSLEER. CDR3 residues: CASSQGRGLGGDTQYF. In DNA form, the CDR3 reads TGCGCCAGCAGCCAAGGCAGGGGGTTAGGCGGAGATACGCAGTATTTT.

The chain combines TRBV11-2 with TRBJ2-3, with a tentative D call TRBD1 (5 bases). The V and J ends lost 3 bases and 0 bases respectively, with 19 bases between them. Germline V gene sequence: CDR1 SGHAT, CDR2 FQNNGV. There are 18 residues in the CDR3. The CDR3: CASSLNPRITGSTDTQYF. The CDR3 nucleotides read TGTGCCAGCAGCTTGAACCCTAGGATTACAGGAAGCACAGATACGCAGTATTTT. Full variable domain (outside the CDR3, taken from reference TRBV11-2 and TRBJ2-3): EAGVAQSPRYKIIEKRQSVAFWCNPISGHATLYWYQQILGQGPKLLIQFQNNGVVDDSQLPKDRFSAERLKGVDSTLKIQPAKLEDSAVYLCASSLNPRITGSTDTQYFGPGTRLTVL.

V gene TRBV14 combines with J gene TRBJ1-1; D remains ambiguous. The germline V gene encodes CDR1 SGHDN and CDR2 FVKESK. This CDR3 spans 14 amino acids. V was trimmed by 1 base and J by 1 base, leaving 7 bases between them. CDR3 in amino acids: CASSQGPGNTEAFF. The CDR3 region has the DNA TGTGCCAGCAGCCAAGGCCCGGGGAACACTGAAGCTTTCTTT.

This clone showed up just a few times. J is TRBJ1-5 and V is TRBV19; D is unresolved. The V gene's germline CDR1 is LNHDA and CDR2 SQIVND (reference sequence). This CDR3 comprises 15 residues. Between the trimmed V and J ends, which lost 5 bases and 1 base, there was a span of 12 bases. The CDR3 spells CASSPSGISNQPQHF. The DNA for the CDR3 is TGTGCCAGTAGTCCTTCCGGGATAAGCAATCAGCCCCAGCATTTT.

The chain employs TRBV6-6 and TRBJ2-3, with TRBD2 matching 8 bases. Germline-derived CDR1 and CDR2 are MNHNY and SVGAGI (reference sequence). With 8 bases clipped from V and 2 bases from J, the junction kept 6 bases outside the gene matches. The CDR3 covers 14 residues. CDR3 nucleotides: TGTGCCAGCGACACTAGCGGATACACAGATACGCAGTATTTT. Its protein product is CASDTSGYTDTQYF.

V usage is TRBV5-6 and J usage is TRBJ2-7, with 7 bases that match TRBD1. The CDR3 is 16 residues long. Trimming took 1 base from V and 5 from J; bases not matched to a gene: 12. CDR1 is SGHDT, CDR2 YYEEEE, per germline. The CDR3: CASSLYRGHSTNEQYF. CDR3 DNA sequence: TGTGCCAGCAGCTTGTACAGGGGCCATAGTACAAACGAGCAGTACTTC.

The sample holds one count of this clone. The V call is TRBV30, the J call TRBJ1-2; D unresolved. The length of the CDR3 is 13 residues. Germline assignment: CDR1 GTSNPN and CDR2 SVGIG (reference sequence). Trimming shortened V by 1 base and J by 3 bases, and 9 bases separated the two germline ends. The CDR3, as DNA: TGTGCCTGGAGTGCCCAGGAAGACTATGGCTACACCTTC. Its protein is CAWSAQEDYGYTF.

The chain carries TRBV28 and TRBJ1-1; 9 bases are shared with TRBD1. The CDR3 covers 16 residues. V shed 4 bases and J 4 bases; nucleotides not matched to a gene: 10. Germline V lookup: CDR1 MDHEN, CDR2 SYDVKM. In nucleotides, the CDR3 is TGTGCCAGCAGTTCCGCCCCGGGACAGGGATCCACTGAAGCTTTCTTT. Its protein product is CASSSAPGQGSTEAFF.

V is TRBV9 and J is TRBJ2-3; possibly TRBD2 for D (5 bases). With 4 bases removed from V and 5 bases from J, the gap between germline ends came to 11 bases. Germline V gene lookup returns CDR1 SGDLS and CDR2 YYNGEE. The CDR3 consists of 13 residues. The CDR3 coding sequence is TGTGCCAGCAGCACCCGGACTCTAGATACGCAGTATTTT. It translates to CASSTRTLDTQYF.

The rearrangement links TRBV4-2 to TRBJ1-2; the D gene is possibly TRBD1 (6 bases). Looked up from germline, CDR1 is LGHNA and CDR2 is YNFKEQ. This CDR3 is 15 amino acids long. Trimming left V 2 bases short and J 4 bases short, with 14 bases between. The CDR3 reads CASSQLQGVSYGYTF. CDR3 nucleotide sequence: TGTGCCAGCAGCCAACTACAGGGTGTCTCCTATGGCTACACCTTC.

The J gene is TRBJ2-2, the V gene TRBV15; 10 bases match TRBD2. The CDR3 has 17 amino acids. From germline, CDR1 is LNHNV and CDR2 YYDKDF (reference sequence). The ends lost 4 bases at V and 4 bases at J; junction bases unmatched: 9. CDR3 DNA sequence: TGTGCCACCAGCAAACGAGGGGGACTAGCGATCACCGGGGAGCTGTTTTTT. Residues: CATSKRGGLAITGELFF.

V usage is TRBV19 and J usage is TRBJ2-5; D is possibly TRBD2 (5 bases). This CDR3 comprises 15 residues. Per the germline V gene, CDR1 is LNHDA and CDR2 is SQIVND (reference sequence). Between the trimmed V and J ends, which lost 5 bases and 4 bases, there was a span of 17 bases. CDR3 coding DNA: TGTGCCAGTAGTCGTAGAGAGGGTGTCCCAGAGACCCAGTACTTC. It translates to CASSRREGVPETQYF.

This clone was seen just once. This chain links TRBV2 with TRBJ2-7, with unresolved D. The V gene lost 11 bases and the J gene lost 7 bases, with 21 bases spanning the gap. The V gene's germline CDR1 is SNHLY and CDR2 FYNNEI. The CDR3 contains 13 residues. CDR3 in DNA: TGTGCCGCGAGGCGAGGAGTGTTAAGGGAGCAGTACTTC. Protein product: CAARRGVLREQYF. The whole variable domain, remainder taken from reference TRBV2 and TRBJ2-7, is EPEVTQTPSHQVTQMGQEVILRCVPISNHLYFYWYRQILGQKVEFLVSFYNNEISEKSEIFDDQFSVERPDGSNFTLKIRSTKLEDSAMYFCAARRGVLREQYFGPGTRLTVT.